The 11 T cell receptor beta chains given below trace back to one sample, sequenced in a study of T cells in Graves' hyperthyroidism and ophthalmopathy. RNA transcripts yielded amplified TCR beta CDR3 regions. Using the HTBI primer set, a first-round RT-PCR was run on the TCR CDR3. TCRdb analysed the multiplex PCR reads with MiXCR anew, one entry per CDR3 protein. This sample has roughly 580,000 distinct CDR3 sequences; approximately 15% occur once, and the top ten carry about 5.8%. Sequencing was performed on blood. The receptors were sampled from a woman aged 25-40 years with Graves' hyperthyroidism that later progressed to Graves' ophthalmopathy.

In the case of this clonotype: Being one base from a much bigger clone, this may be a read error. The gene calls are TRBV19 and TRBJ1-2; D might be TRBD1 (5 bases). Germline CDR1 reads LNHDA; CDR2 reads SQIVND (reference sequence). There are 12 residues in the CDR3. CDR3 sequence (DNA): TGTGCCAGTTTTCGGGGGTTTTATGGCTACATCTTC. This codes for CASFRGFYGYIF. The whole variable domain, remainder taken from reference TRBV19 and TRBJ1-2, is DGGITQSPKYLFRKEGQNVTLSCEQNLNHDAMYWYRQDPGQGLRLIYYSQIVNDFQKGDIAEGYSVSREKKESFPLTVTSAQKNPTAFYLCASFRGFYGYIFGSGTRLTVV.

This clonotype was counted at least ten times. This rearrangement joins TRBV20-1 to TRBJ2-1; no clear D gene. Trimming took off 0 bases at V and 0 bases at J, with 9 bases between the two ends. This CDR3 is 15 amino acids long. Looked up from germline, CDR1 is DFQATT and CDR2 is SNEGSKA (reference sequence). The CDR3 spells CSARDPVSSYNEQFF. The CDR3 nucleotides read TGCAGTGCTAGAGATCCGGTGAGCTCCTACAATGAGCAGTTCTTC.

This clonotype was counted only a few times. The chain uses TRBV5-5 and TRBJ2-7, with D tentatively TRBD2 (6 bases). V lost 3 bases, J lost 5 bases, and 18 bases lay in between. There are 15 residues in the CDR3. CDR1 is SGHKS, CDR2 YYEKEE, per germline (reference sequence). For the CDR3, the DNA is TGTGCCAGCAGCTCCTTCGGGGGAAGGTCCCACGAGCAGTACTTC. This gives the protein CASSSFGGRSHEQYF. Using reference TRBV5-5 and TRBJ2-7 for the parts outside the CDR3, the full variable domain is DAGVTQSPTHLIKTRGQQVTLRCSPISGHKSVSWYQQVLGQGPQFIFQYYEKEERGRGNFPDRFSARQFPNYSSELNVNALLLGDSALYLCASSSFGGRSHEQYFGPGTRLTVT.

This clonotype was seen at least ten times. V gene TRBV7-9 combines with J gene TRBJ2-1; D remains ambiguous. The germline V gene encodes CDR1 SEHNR and CDR2 FQNEAQ (reference sequence). The length of the CDR3 is 15 residues. Trimming took 4 bases from V and 10 from J, leaving 20 bases between them. DNA for the CDR3: TGTGCCAGCAGCTCAACTAAGAAAAACATTGTGGAGCAGTTCTTC. Its protein is CASSSTKKNIVEQFF. Full variable domain (remainder filled in from reference TRBV7-9 and TRBJ2-1): DTGVSQNPRHKITKRGQNVTFRCDPISEHNRLYWYRQTLGQGPEFLTYFQNEAQLEKSRLLSDRFSAERPKGSFSTLEIQRTEQGDSAMYLCASSSTKKNIVEQFFGPGTRLTVL.

This clonotype appeared many times. The chain combines TRBV11-1 with TRBJ2-5; 8 bases line up with TRBD1. Germline V CDR1 and CDR2: SGHAT, FQDESV (reference sequence). After removal of 8 bases from V and 5 bases from J, the junction contained 13 bases not matched to a gene. The CDR3 is 15 amino acids. The CDR3 is CASAAGGIVTETQYF. The CDR3 nucleotides are TGTGCCAGCGCCGCAGGGGGCATTGTGACTGAGACCCAGTACTTC.

At least ten counts were recorded for this clonotype. The gene calls are TRBV10-1 and TRBJ2-5; D is unclear. The CDR3 has 20 amino acids. Germline loops: CDR1 WNHNN, CDR2 SYGVQD (reference sequence). Deletions cut 9 bases from V and 3 bases from J, with 35 bases between. CDR3 DNA: TGCGCCAGTCGCGACCTCGACGGACGCTATACCGCAATTGTCGAAGAGACCCAGTACTTC. Protein product: CASRDLDGRYTAIVEETQYF.

This clonotype has more than one count but fewer than ten. The chain employs TRBV27 and TRBJ2-1, with no clear D. V was pared by 3 bases and J by 15 bases, with 12 bases between. CDR1 and CDR2 from the germline V gene are MNHEY and SMNVEV (reference sequence). This CDR3 is built from 11 residues. The CDR3 DNA sequence: TGTGCCAGCAGTTTTGGGCTCCAGTCGTTCTTC. Its translation is CASSFGLQSFF.

This clonotype came up many times. This chain joins TRBV24-1 and TRBJ2-3; 10 bases align to TRBD2. There are 17 residues in the CDR3. V shed 4 bases and J 0 bases; nucleotides not matched to a gene: 6. CDR1 KGHDR and CDR2 SFDVKD come from the germline V gene. The CDR3 spells CATSESGRETSTDTQYF. The CDR3 DNA follows: TGTGCCACCAGTGAAAGCGGGAGGGAGACTAGCACAGATACGCAGTATTTT.

This chain links TRBV18 with TRBJ2-7; 12 nucleotides align to TRBD2. Germline trimming cut 6 bases from V and 5 bases from J; bases unmatched to any gene: 8. The CDR3 extends over 15 amino acids. CDR1 KGHSH and CDR2 LQKENI come from the germline V gene. CDR3 nucleotides: TGTGCCAGCTCCGCTAGCGGGAGGGCCTTAGACGAGCAGTACTTC. Encoded protein: CASSASGRALDEQYF.

This clonotype was picked up many times. The rearrangement joins TRBV18 to TRBJ1-1, with D unresolved. V was trimmed by 4 bases and J by 2 bases, leaving 8 bases between them. Looked up from germline, CDR1 is KGHSH and CDR2 is LQKENI. CDR3 length: 13 amino acids. CDR3 sequence (DNA): TGTGCCAGCTCACACCGACAAAACACTGAAGCTTTCTTT. Its translation is CASSHRQNTEAFF.

This clonotype occurred many times. This sequence joins TRBV11-3 and TRBJ1-4; no clear D. V shed 0 bases and J shed 0 bases, with 2 bases lying between them. This CDR3 contains 14 residues. From germline, CDR1 is SGHNT and CDR2 YENEEA. DNA for the CDR3: TGTGCCAGCAGCTTAGATCCAACTAATGAAAAACTGTTTTTT. Its protein product is CASSLDPTNEKLFF.